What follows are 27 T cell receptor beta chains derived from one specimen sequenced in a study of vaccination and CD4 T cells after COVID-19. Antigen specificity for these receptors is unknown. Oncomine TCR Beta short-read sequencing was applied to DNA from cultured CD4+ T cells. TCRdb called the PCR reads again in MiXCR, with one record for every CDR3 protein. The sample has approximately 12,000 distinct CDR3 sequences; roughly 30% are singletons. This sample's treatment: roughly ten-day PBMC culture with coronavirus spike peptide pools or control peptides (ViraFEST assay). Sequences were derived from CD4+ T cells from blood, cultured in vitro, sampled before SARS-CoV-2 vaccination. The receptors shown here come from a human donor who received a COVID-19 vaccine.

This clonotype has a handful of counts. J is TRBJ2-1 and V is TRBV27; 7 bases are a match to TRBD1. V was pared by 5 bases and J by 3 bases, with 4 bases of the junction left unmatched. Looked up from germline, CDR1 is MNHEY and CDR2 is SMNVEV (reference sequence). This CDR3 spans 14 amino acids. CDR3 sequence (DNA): TGTGCCAGCAGTCCCAGGACAGGCTACAATGAGCAGTTCTTC. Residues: CASSPRTGYNEQFF.

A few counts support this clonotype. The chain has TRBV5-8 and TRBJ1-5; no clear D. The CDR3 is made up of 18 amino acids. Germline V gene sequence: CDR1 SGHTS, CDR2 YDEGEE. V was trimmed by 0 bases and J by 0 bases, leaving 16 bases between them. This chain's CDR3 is CASSLGSPYGGSNQPQHF. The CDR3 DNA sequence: TGTGCCAGCAGCTTGGGCTCTCCGTACGGTGGTAGCAATCAGCCCCAGCATTTT.

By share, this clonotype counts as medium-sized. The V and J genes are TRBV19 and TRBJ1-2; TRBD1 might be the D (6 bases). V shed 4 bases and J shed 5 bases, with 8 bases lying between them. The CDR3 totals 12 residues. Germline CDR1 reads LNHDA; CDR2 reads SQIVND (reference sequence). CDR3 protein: CASSTGQYGYTF. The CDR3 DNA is TGTGCCAGTAGTACCGGACAGTATGGCTACACCTTC.

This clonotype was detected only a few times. The chain's CDR3 is CASSLTTPSGAGVGELFF. CDR3 nucleotide sequence: TGTGCCAGCAGCTTAACAACCCCGTCGGGGGCGGGAGTCGGGGAGCTGTTTTTT. The chain uses TRBV7-9 and TRBJ2-2; perhaps TRBD2 as D (7 bases). The CDR3 extends over 18 amino acids. Germline CDR1 is SEHNR and CDR2 is FQNEAQ (reference sequence). Trimming cost V 2 bases and J 7 bases, with 23 bases left between them.

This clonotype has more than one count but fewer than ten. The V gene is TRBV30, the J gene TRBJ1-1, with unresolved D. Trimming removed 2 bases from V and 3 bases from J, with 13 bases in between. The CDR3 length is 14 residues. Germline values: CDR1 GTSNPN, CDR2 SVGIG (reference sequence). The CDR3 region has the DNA TGTGCCTGGAGTCTGACCCCCTGGGACACTGAAGCTTTCTTT. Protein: CAWSLTPWDTEAFF.

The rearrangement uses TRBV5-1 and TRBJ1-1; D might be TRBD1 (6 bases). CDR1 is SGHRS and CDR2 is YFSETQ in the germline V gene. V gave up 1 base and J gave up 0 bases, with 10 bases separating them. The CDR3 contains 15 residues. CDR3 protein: CASSLFRDMNTEAFF. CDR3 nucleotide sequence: TGCGCCAGCAGCTTGTTCCGGGACATGAACACTGAAGCTTTCTTT.

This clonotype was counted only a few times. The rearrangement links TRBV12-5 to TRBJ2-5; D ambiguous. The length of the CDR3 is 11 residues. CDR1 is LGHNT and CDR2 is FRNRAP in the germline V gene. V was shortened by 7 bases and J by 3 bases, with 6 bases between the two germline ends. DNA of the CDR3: TGTGCTAGTGCTCTCAAAGAGACCCAGTACTTC. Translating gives CASALKETQYF.

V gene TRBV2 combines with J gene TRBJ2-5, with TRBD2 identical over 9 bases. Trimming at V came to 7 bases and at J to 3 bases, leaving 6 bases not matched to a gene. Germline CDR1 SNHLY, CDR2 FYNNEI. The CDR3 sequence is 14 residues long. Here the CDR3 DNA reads TGTGCCAGCAAGCGTGGCGGGGGGGAAGAGACCCAGTACTTC. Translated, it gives CASKRGGGEETQYF.

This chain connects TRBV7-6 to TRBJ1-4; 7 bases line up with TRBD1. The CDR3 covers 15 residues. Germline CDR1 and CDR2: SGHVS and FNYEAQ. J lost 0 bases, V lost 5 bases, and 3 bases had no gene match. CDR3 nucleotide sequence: TGTGCCAGCAGCCAACAGGGGCCAACTAATGAAAAACTGTTTTTT. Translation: CASSQQGPTNEKLFF.

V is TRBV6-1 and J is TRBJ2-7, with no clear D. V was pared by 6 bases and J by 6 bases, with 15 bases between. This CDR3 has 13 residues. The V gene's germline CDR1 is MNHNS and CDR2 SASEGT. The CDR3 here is CASSLGKFGEQYF. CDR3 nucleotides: TGTGCCAGCAGCTTAGGAAAGTTTGGCGAGCAGTACTTC.

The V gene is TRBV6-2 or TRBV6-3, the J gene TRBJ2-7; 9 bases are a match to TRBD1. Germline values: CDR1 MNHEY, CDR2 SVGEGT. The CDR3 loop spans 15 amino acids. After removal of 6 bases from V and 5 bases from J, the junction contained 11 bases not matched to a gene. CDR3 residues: CASSPGGTGSHEQYF. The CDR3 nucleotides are TGTGCCAGCAGCCCCGGTGGGACAGGGTCCCACGAGCAGTACTTC.

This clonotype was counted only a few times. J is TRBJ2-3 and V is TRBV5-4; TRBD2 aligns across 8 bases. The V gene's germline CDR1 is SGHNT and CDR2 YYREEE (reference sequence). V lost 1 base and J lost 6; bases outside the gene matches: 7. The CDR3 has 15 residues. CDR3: CASSLRGGRVDTQYF. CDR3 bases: TGTGCCAGCAGCTTGCGGGGGGGGAGGGTTGATACGCAGTATTTT.

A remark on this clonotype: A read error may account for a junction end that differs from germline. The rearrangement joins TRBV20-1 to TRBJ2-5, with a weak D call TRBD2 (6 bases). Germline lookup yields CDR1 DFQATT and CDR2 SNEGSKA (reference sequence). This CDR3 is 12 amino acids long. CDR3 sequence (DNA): TGCAGTGCCATTAGCGGTGGAGAGACCCGGTACTTC. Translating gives CSAISGGETRYF.

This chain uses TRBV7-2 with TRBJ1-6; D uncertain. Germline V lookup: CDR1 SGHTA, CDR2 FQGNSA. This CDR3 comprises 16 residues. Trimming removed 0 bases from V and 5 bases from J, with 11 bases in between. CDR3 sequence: CASSLAGWTDNSPLHF. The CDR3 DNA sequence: TGTGCCAGCAGCTTAGCGGGGTGGACCGATAATTCACCCCTCCACTTT.

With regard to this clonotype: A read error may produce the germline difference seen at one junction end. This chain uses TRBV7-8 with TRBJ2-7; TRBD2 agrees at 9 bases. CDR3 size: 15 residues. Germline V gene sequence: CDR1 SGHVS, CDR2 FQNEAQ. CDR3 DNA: TGTGCCAGCTGCTTAGAGCGGGGGGACCCCTACGAGCAGTACTTC. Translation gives CASCLERGDPYEQYF.

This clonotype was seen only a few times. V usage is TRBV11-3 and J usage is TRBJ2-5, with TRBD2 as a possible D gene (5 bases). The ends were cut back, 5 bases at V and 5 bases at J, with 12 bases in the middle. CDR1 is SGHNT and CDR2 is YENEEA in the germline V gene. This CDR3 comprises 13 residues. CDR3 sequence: CASSPQPGETQYF. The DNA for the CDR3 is TGTGCCAGCAGCCCCCAGCCGGGGGAGACCCAGTACTTC.

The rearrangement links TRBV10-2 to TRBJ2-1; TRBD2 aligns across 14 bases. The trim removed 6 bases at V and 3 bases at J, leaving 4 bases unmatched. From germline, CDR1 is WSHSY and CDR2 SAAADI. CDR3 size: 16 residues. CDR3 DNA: TGCGCCAGCAGCAGGACTAGCGGGAGGATCTACAATGAGCAGTTCTTC. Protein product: CASSRTSGRIYNEQFF.

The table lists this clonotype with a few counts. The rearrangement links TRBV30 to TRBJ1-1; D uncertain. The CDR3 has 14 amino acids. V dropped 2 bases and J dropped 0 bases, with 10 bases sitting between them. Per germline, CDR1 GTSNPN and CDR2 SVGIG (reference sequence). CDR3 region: CAWSRRHLNTEAFF. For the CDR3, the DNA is TGTGCCTGGAGTCGCCGACATTTGAACACTGAAGCTTTCTTT.

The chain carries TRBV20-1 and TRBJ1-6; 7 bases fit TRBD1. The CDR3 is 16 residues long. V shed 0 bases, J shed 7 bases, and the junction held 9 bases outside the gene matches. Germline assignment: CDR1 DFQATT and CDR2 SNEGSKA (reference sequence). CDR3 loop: CSARESEGQNNSPLHF. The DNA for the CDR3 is TGCAGTGCTAGAGAGTCGGAGGGACAGAACAATTCACCCCTCCACTTT.

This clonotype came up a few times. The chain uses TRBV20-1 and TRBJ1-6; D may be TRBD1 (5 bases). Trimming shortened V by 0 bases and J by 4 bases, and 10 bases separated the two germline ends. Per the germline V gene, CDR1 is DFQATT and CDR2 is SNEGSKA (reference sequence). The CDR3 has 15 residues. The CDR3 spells CSAREGRTYNSPLHF. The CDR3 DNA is TGCAGTGCTAGAGAGGGACGGACGTATAATTCACCCCTCCACTTT.

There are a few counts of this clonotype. CDR3 loop: CSARADFRRNTGELFF. The CDR3 DNA sequence: TGCAGTGCTAGGGCCGATTTTCGGAGGAACACCGGGGAGCTGTTTTTT. The gene calls are TRBV20-1 and TRBJ2-2; no definite D call. Trimming took 3 bases from V and 1 from J, leaving 15 bases between them. Germline lookup yields CDR1 DFQATT and CDR2 SNEGSKA (reference sequence). The CDR3 is made up of 16 amino acids.

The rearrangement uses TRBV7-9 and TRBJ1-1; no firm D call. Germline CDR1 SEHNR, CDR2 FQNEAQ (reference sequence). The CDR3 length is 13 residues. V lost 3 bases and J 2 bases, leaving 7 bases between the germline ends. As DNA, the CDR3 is TGTGCCAGCAGCTTTCAGGTAAACACTGAAGCTTTCTTT. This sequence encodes CASSFQVNTEAFF.

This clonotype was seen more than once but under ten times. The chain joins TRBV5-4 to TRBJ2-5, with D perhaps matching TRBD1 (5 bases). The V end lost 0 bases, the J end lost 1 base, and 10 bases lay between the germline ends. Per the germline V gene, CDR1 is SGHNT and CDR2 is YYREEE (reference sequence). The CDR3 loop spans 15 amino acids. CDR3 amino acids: CASSLDPGPQETQYF. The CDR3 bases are TGTGCCAGCAGCTTGGACCCAGGGCCCCAAGAGACCCAGTACTTC.

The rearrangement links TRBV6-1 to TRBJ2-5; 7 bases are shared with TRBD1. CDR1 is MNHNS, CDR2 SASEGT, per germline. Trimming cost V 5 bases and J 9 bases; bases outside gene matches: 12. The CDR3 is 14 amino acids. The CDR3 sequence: CASSPDLLQGAQYF. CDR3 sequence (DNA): TGTGCCAGCAGTCCGGACCTGCTTCAGGGGGCCCAGTACTTC.

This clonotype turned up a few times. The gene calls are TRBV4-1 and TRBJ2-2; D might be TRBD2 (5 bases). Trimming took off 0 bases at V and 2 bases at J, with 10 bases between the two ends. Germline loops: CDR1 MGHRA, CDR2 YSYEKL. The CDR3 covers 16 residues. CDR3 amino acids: CASSQEEGSNTGELFF. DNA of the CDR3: TGCGCCAGCAGCCAAGAAGAGGGTTCTAACACCGGGGAGCTGTTTTTT.

CDR3 residues: CASSSGTGGPGGKLFF. CDR3 in DNA: TGTGCCAGCAGCTCCGGGACAGGGGGCCCGGGGGGAAAACTGTTTTTT. J is TRBJ1-4 and V is TRBV6-1; 12 bases match TRBD1. CDR3 length: 16 amino acids. Trimming cost V 6 bases and J 10 bases; bases outside gene matches: 12. The germline V gene encodes CDR1 MNHNS and CDR2 SASEGT.

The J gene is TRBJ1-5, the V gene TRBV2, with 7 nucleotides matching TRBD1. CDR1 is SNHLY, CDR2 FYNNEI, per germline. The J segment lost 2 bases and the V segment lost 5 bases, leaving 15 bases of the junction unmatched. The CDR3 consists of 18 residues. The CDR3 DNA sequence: TGTGCCAGCAGTCGGGACAGCCCTTACGTTGGGGGCAATCAGCCCCAGCATTTT. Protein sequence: CASSRDSPYVGGNQPQHF.